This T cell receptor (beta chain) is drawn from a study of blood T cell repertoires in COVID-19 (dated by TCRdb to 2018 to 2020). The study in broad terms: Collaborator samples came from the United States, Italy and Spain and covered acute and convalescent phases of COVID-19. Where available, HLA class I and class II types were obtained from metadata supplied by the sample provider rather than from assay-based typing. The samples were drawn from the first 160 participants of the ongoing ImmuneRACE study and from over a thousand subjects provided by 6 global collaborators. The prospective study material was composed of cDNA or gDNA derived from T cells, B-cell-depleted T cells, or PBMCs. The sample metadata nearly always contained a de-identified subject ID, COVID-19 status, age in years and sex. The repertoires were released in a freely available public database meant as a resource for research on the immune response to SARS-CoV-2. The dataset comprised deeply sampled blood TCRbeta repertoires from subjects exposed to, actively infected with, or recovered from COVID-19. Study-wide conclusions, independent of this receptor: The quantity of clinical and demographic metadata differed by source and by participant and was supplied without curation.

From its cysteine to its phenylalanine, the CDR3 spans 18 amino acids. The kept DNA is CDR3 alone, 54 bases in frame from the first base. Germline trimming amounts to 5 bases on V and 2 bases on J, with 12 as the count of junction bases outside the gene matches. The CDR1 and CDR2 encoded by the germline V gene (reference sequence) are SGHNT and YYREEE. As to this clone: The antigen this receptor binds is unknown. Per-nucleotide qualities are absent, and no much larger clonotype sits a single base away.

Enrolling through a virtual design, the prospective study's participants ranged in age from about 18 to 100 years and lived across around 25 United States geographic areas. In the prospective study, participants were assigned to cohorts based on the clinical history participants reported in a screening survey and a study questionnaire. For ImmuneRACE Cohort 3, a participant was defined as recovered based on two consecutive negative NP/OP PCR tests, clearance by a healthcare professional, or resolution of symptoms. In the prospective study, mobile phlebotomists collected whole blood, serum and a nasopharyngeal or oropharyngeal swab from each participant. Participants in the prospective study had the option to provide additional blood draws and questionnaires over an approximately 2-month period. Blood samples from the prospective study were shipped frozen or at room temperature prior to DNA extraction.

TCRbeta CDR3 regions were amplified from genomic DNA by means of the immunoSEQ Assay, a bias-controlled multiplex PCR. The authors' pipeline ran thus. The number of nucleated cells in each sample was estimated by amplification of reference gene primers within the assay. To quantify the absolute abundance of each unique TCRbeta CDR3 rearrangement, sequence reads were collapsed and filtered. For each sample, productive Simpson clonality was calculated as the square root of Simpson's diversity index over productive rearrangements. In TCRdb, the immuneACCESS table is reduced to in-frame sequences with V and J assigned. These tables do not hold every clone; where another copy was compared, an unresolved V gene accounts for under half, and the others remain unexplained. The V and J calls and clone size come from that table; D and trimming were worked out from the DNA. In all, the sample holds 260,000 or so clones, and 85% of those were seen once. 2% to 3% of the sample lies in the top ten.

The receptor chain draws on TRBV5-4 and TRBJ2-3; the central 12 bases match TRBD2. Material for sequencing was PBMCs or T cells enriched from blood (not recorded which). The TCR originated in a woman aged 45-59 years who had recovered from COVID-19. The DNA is TGTGCCAGCAGTCGGGGTCCCCTAGCGGGAGGGTACACAGATACGCAGTATTTT. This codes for CASSRGPLAGGYTDTQYF.